This TCR beta chain was captured by sequencing in a study of blood T cell repertoires in COVID-19. Study-level information: Donors in the United States, Italy and Spain gave samples during acute or convalescent COVID-19.

TCRdb keeps only in-frame clones here, not all; method: immunoSEQ multiplex PCR. The profile covers 350,000 to 400,000 clones, with around 92% appearing a single time and 1.7% taken by the ten largest. Recovered Cohort 3 donors showed two negative PCRs, clearance, or symptom resolution. The clonotype comes from a woman aged 30 to 39 who had recovered from COVID-19. The sample was PBMCs or T cells enriched from blood (not recorded which).

The CDR3 sequence: CASSFGQPYEQYF. The CDR3 DNA follows: TGTGCCAGCAGCTTTGGACAGCCCTACGAGCAGTACTTC. The V call is TRBV6-5, the J call TRBJ2-7; D may be TRBD1 (6 bases). The V end lost 6 bases, the J end lost 2 bases, and 11 bases lay between the germline ends. Germline-derived CDR1 and CDR2 are MNHEY and SVGAGI. The CDR3 runs to 13 residues.